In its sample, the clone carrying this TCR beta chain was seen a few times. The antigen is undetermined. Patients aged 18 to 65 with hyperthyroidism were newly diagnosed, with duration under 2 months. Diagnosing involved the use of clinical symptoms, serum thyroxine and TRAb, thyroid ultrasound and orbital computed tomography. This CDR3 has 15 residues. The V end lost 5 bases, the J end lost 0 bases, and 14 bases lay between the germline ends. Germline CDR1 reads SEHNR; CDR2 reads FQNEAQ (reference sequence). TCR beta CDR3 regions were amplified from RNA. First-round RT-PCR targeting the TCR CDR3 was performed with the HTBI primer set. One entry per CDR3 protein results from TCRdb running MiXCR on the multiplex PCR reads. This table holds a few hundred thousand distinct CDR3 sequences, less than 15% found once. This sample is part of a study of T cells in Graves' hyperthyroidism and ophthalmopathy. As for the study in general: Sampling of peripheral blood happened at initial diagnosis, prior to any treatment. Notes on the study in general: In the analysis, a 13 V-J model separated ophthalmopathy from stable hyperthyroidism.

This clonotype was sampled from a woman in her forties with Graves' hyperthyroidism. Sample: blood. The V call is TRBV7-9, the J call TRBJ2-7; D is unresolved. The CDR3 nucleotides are TGTGCCAGCAGCCTCGACGCAAAAAGCTCCTACGAGCAGTACTTC. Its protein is CASSLDAKSSYEQYF.